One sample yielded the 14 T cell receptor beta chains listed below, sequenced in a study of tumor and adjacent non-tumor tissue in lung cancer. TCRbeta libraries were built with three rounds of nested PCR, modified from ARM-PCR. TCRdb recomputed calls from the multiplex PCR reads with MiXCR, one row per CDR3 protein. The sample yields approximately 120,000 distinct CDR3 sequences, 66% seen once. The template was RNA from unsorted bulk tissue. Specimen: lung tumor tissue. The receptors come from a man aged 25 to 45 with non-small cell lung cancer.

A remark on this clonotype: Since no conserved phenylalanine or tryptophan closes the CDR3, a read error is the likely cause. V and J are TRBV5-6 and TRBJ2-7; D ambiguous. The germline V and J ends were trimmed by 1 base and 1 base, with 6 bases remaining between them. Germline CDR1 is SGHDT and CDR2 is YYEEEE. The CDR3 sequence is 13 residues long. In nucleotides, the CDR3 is TGTGCCAGCAGCTTGTACAATTCCTACGAGCAGTACTTG. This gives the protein CASSLYNSYEQYL.

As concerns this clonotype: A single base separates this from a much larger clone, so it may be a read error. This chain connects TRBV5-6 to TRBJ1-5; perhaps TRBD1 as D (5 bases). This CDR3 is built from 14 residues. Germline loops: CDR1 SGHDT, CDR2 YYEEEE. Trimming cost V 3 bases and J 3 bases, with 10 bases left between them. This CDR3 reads CASSWGEDNQPQHF. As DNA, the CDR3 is TGTGCCAGCAGCTGGGGGGAGGACAATCAGCCCCAGCATTTT.

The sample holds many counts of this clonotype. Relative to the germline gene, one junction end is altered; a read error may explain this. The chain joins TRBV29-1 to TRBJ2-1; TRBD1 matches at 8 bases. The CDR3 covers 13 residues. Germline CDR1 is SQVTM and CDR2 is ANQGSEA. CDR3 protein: CSFDGQGNNEQFF. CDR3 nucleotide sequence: TGCAGCTTTGACGGACAGGGCAACAATGAGCAGTTCTTC.

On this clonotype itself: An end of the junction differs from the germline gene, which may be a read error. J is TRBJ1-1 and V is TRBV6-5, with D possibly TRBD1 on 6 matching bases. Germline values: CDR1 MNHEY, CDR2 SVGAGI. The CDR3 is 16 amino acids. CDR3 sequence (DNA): TGTGCCAGCACTTACGATGGGGGGCCGCGGAACACTGAAGCTTTCTTT. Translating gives CASTYDGGPRNTEAFF.

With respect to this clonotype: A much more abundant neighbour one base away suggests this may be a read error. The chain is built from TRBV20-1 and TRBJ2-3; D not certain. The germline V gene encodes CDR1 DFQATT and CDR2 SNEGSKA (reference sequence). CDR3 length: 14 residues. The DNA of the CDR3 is TGCAGTGCTAGTTTGCCCGGAGTGGCAGATATGCAGTATTTT. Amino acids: CSASLPGVADMQYF.

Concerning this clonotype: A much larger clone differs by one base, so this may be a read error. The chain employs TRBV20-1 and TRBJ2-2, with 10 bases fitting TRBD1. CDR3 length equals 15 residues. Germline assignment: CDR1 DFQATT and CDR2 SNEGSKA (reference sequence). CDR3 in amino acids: CSASRQGADTGEQFF. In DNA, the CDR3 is TGCAGTGCTAGCCGACAGGGGGCGGACACCGGGGAGCAGTTTTTT.

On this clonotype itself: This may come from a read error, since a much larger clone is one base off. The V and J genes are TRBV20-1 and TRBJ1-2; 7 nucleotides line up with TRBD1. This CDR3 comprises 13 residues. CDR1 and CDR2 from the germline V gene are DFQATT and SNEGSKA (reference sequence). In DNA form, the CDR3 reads TGCAGTGCTAGAGGTCAGGGGGTGTATGACTACACCTTC. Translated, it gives CSARGQGVYDYTF.

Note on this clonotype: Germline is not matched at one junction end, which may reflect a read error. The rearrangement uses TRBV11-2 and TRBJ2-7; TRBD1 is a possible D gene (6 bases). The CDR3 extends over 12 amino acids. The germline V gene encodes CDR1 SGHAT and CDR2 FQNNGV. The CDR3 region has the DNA TGTGTCAGCAGCCTAGGGGGTTACGAGCACTACTTC. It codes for CVSSLGGYEHYF.

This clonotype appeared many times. Here the CDR3 DNA reads TGTGCCAGCAGCTTGGGCAGCCGGATGGAGACCCAGTACTTC. Translated, it gives CASSLGSRMETQYF. V gene TRBV5-6 combines with J gene TRBJ2-5, with no clear D. V lost 0 bases and J lost 5, with 11 bases in between. The CDR3 contains 14 residues. Germline CDR1 SGHDT, CDR2 YYEEEE.

The DNA of the CDR3 is TGTGCCAGCAGCCCTGGGACAGGGAGCGAAAAACTGTTTTTT. Translating it yields CASSPGTGSEKLFF. V is TRBV7-2 and J is TRBJ1-4; 9 nucleotides align to TRBD1. The junction had 6 bases not matched to a gene; V was cut back by 5 bases and J by 8 bases. CDR1 and CDR2 (germline): SGHTA, FQGNSA. CDR3 length: 14 residues.

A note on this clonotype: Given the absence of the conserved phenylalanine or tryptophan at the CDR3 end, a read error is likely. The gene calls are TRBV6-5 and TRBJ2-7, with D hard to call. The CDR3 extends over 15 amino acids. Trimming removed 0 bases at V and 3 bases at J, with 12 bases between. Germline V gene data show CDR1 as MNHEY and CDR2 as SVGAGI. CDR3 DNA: TGTGCCAGCAGTTACTCGAGTCAGGAAGGCTACGAGCAGTACTCC. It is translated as CASSYSSQEGYEQYS.

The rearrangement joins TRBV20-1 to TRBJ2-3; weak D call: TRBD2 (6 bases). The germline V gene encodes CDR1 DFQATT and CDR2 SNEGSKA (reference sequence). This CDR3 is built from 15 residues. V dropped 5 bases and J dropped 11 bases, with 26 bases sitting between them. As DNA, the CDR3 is TGCAGTGCTCGGGACTCCCGAACACCCACAGGTATGCAGTATTTT. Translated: CSARDSRTPTGMQYF.

The CDR3 nucleotides are TGTGCCAGCAGCTTAGGTGTCCGTGCCGTCGTGTTCTTC. Translated, it gives CASSLGVRAVVFF. The chain combines TRBV11-3 with TRBJ2-1; D gene uncertain. Germline CDR1 is SGHNT and CDR2 is YENEEA. Trimming left V 1 base short and J 15 bases short, with 16 bases between. The CDR3 sequence is 13 residues long.

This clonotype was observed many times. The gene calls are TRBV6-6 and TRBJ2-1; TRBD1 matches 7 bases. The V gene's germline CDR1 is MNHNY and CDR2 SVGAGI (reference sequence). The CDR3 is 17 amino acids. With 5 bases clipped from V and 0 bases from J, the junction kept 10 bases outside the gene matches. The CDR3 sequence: CASSPDDRVSSYNEQFF. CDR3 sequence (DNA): TGTGCCAGCAGTCCAGACGACAGGGTCAGCTCCTACAATGAGCAGTTCTTC.